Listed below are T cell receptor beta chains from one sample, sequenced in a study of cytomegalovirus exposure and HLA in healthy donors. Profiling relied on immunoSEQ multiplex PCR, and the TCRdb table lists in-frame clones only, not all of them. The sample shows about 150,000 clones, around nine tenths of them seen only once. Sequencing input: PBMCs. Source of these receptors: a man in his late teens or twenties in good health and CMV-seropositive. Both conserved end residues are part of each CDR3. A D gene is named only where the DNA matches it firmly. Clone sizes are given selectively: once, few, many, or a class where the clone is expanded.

cdr3_aa: CASSPGQGSADTQYF; cdr3_nt: TGTGCCAGCAGCCCCGGACAGGGCAGCGCAGATACGCAGTATTTT; d_call: TRBD1; v_call: TRBV11-1; j_call: TRBJ2-3; clone_size: once
cdr3_aa: CASTHGGSSTDTQYF; cdr3_nt: TGTGCCAGCACACACGGGGGGTCTAGCACAGATACGCAGTATTTT; d_call: TRBD2; v_call: TRBV7-9; j_call: TRBJ2-3; clone_size: -
cdr3_aa: CASSTEGGAEAFF; cdr3_nt: TGTGCCAGCAGCACCGAAGGGGGCGCCGAAGCTTTCTTT; d_call: TRBD1; v_call: TRBV9; j_call: TRBJ1-1; clone_size: -
cdr3_aa: CAWTETGVIYF; cdr3_nt: TGTGCCTGGACAGAAACAGGGGTCATATATTTT; d_call: TRBD1; v_call: TRBV30; j_call: TRBJ1-3; clone_size: -
cdr3_aa: CASSPPGLAGGETQYF; cdr3_nt: TGTGCCAGCTCACCACCGGGACTAGCGGGAGGGGAGACCCAGTACTTC; d_call: TRBD2; v_call: TRBV18; j_call: TRBJ2-5; clone_size: -
cdr3_aa: CASSLAGQGSNQPQHF; cdr3_nt: TGTGCCAGCAGCTTAGCGGGACAGGGAAGCAATCAGCCCCAGCATTTT; d_call: TRBD1; v_call: TRBV7-9; j_call: TRBJ1-5; clone_size: -
cdr3_aa: CAWTLGENQPQHF; cdr3_nt: TGTGCCTGGACCCTCGGGGAGAATCAGCCCCAGCATTTT; d_call: -; v_call: TRBV30; j_call: TRBJ1-5; clone_size: -
cdr3_aa: CASSRGGVGTEAFF; cdr3_nt: TGTGCCAGCAGCCGCGGGGGGGTAGGGACTGAAGCTTTCTTT; d_call: -; v_call: TRBV2; j_call: TRBJ1-1; clone_size: once
cdr3_aa: CASSLGTLGTRGTGELFF; cdr3_nt: TGCGCCAGCAGCTTGGGGACCCTCGGGACCAGGGGTACCGGGGAGCTGTTTTTT; d_call: -; v_call: TRBV5-1; j_call: TRBJ2-2; clone_size: -
cdr3_aa: CASSETGSGETQYF; cdr3_nt: TGTGCCAGCAGTGAAACAGGGTCGGGAGAGACCCAGTACTTC; d_call: -; v_call: TRBV25-1; j_call: TRBJ2-5; clone_size: -
cdr3_aa: CASSGLPGSASNEQFF; cdr3_nt: TGTGCCAGCAGCGGTCTCCCCGGGAGTGCTTCTAATGAGCAGTTCTTC; d_call: -; v_call: TRBV9; j_call: TRBJ2-1; clone_size: -
cdr3_aa: CASSYSLGGTGNTIYF; cdr3_nt: TGTGCCAGCAGTTACTCGTTGGGGGGAACTGGAAACACCATATATTTT; d_call: -; v_call: TRBV6-5; j_call: TRBJ1-3; clone_size: once
cdr3_aa: CASSDRRQANEQFF; cdr3_nt: TGTGCCAGCAGTGACCGGCGACAGGCCAATGAGCAGTTCTTC; d_call: -; v_call: TRBV25-1; j_call: TRBJ2-1; clone_size: -
cdr3_aa: CASSQDLTGGTEAFF; cdr3_nt: TGCGCCAGCAGCCAAGATCTCACAGGGGGCACTGAAGCTTTCTTT; d_call: TRBD1; v_call: TRBV4-3; j_call: TRBJ1-1; clone_size: -
cdr3_aa: CASSGQGLGNEQFF; cdr3_nt: TGCGCCAGCAGCGGACAGGGTCTTGGCAATGAGCAGTTCTTC; d_call: TRBD1; v_call: TRBV5-1; j_call: TRBJ2-1; clone_size: once
cdr3_aa: CASSVGGQPYEQYF; cdr3_nt: TGTGCCAGCAGCGTAGGAGGACAACCCTACGAGCAGTACTTC; d_call: -; v_call: TRBV9; j_call: TRBJ2-7; clone_size: -
cdr3_aa: CASTQSAVEGEQYF; cdr3_nt: TGTGCCAGCACCCAAAGCGCGGTTGAGGGCGAGCAGTACTTC; d_call: -; v_call: TRBV6-5; j_call: TRBJ2-7; clone_size: -
cdr3_aa: CASSSRLAGGRDTQYF; cdr3_nt: TGTGCCAGCAGCTCTCGACTAGCGGGGGGTCGAGATACGCAGTATTTT; d_call: TRBD2; v_call: TRBV7-2; j_call: TRBJ2-3; clone_size: -
cdr3_aa: CASSWDRNYGYTF; cdr3_nt: TGTGCCAGCTCCTGGGACAGGAACTATGGCTACACCTTC; d_call: TRBD1; v_call: TRBV6-5; j_call: TRBJ1-2; clone_size: -
cdr3_aa: CASTPRGDQGFDYEQYF; cdr3_nt: TGTGCCAGCACCCCGCGAGGGGACCAGGGGTTCGACTACGAGCAGTACTTC; d_call: -; v_call: TRBV7-9; j_call: TRBJ2-7; clone_size: -
cdr3_aa: CASSLAGLSQPQHF; cdr3_nt: TGTGCCAGCAGCTTAGCTGGGCTTAGTCAGCCCCAGCATTTT; d_call: -; v_call: TRBV7-2; j_call: TRBJ1-5; clone_size: -
cdr3_aa: CARTSGGVDTQYF; cdr3_nt: TGTGCTAGGACTAGCGGGGGTGTAGATACGCAGTATTTT; d_call: TRBD2; v_call: TRBV2; j_call: TRBJ2-3; clone_size: -
cdr3_aa: CASSLEASGPPNTGELFF; cdr3_nt: TGTGCCAGCAGCTTAGAGGCTAGCGGCCCTCCGAACACCGGGGAGCTGTTTTTT; d_call: TRBD2; v_call: TRBV7-2; j_call: TRBJ2-2; clone_size: -
cdr3_aa: CASSPQLAGGPGEQFF; cdr3_nt: TGCGCCAGCAGCCCGCAACTAGCGGGGGGGCCAGGTGAGCAGTTCTTC; d_call: TRBD2; v_call: TRBV5-1; j_call: TRBJ2-1; clone_size: -
cdr3_aa: CASSQVGSDTQYF; cdr3_nt: TGCGCCAGCAGCCAAGTGGGGAGTGATACGCAGTATTTT; d_call: -; v_call: TRBV4-3; j_call: TRBJ2-3; clone_size: -
cdr3_aa: CASSQVQYTGDPQETQYF; cdr3_nt: TGCGCCAGCAGCCAAGTTCAGTATACGGGAGACCCACAAGAGACCCAGTACTTC; d_call: -; v_call: TRBV4-1; j_call: TRBJ2-5; clone_size: -
cdr3_aa: CASSYSAGGLQPQHF; cdr3_nt: TGTGCCAGCAGTTACTCAGCAGGGGGGTTGCAGCCCCAGCATTTT; d_call: TRBD1; v_call: TRBV6-5; j_call: TRBJ1-5; clone_size: -
cdr3_aa: CAISESPGHSGNTIYF; cdr3_nt: TGTGCCATCAGTGAGTCCCCAGGTCATTCTGGAAACACCATATATTTT; d_call: -; v_call: TRBV10-3; j_call: TRBJ1-3; clone_size: -
cdr3_aa: CASSGGGGVAEQYF; cdr3_nt: TGTGCCAGCAGCGGGGGAGGAGGGGTTGCCGAGCAGTACTTC; d_call: -; v_call: TRBV6-1; j_call: TRBJ2-7; clone_size: -
cdr3_aa: CASSLQDRGETQYF; cdr3_nt: TGCGCCAGCAGCTTGCAGGACAGGGGGGAGACCCAGTACTTC; d_call: TRBD1; v_call: TRBV5-1; j_call: TRBJ2-5; clone_size: -
cdr3_aa: CASSGRDRGDTGELFF; cdr3_nt: TGTGCCAGCAGCGGCCGGGACCGCGGGGACACCGGGGAGCTGTTTTTT; d_call: -; v_call: TRBV9; j_call: TRBJ2-2; clone_size: -
cdr3_aa: CSAEPGVEQYF; cdr3_nt: TGCAGTGCCGAACCGGGGGTCGAGCAGTACTTC; d_call: -; v_call: TRBV20-1; j_call: TRBJ2-7; clone_size: -